This TCR beta chain was recovered during a study of read filtering for tumor transcriptome and immune sequencing. Molecular barcoded adaptors covering alpha/delta and beta/gamma chains were used on around 370 ng RNA. TCRdb reanalysed the reads using MiXCR and keeps one entry per CDR3 protein. The sample carries around 41,000 distinct CDR3 sequences, 11% to 15% recorded once. This clonotype has at least ten counts. Germline-derived CDR1 and CDR2 are SNHLY and FYNNEI. There are 13 residues in the CDR3. Between the trimmed V and J ends, which lost 6 bases and 4 bases, there was a span of 12 bases. This chain connects TRBV2 to TRBJ1-1; weak D call: TRBD1 (6 bases). The source of this sequence is a donor at least 40 years old with multiple myeloma. Sequencing was carried out using a population of CD138-negative cells sorted from bone marrow. The CDR3 spells CASSATGSTEAFF. DNA of the CDR3: TGTGCCAGCAGCGCTACAGGGTCCACTGAAGCTTTCTTT.